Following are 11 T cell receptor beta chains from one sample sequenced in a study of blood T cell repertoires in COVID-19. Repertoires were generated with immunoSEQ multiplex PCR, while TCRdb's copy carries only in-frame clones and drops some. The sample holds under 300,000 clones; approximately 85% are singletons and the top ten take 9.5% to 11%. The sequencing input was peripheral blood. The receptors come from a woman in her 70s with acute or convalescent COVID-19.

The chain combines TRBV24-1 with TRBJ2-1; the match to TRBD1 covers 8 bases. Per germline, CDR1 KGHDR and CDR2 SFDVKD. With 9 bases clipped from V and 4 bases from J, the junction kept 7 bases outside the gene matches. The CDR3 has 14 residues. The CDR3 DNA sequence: TGTGCCACCGCGACGGGACAGGATTACAATGAGCAGTTCTTC. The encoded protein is CATATGQDYNEQFF.

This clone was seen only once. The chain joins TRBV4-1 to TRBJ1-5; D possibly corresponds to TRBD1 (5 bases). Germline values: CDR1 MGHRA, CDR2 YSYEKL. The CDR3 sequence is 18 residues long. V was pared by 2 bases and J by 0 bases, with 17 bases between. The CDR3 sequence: CASSQTLRQGISNQPQHF. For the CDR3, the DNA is TGCGCCAGCAGCCAAACCTTGAGGCAGGGAATTAGCAATCAGCCCCAGCATTTT.

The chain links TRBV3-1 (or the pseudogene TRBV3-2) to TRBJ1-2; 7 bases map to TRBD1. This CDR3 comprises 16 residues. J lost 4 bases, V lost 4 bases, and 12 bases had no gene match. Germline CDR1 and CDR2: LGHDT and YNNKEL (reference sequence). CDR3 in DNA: TGTGCCAGCAGCCCCCGTCCCCGGGACAGTCGCTATGGCTACACCTTC. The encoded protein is CASSPRPRDSRYGYTF.

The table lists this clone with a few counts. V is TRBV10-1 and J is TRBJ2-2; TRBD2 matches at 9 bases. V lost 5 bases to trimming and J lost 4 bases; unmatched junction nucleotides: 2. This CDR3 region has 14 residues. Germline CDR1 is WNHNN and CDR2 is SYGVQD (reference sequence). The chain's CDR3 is CASSNSGGTGELFF. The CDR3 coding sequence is TGCGCCAGCAGTAATAGCGGGGGCACCGGGGAGCTGTTTTTT.

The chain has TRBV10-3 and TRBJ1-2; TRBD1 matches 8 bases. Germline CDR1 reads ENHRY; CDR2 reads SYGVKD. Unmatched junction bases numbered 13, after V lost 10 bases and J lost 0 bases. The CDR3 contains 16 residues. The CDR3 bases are TGTGCCAGTCAAATGAAACAGGGGGGGCCTAACTATGGCTACACCTTC. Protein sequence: CASQMKQGGPNYGYTF.

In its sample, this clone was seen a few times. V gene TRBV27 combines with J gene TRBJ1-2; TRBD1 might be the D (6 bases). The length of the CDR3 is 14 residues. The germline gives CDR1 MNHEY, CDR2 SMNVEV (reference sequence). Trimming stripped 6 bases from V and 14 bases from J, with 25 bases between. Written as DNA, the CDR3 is TGTGCCAGCAGGATAACCCGGGACAACGGGCCAGGGACCTTC. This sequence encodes CASRITRDNGPGTF.

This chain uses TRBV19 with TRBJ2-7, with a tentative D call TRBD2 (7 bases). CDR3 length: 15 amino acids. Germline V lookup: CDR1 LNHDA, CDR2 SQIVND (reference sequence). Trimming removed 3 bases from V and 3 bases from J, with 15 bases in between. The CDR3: CASSMGGGSFYEQYF. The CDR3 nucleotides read TGTGCCAGTAGTATGGGAGGGGGATCCTTCTACGAGCAGTACTTC.

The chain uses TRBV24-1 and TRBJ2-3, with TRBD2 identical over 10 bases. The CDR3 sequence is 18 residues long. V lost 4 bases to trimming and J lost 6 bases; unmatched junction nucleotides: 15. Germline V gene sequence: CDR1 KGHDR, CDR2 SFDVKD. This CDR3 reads CATSDPALPSGGGDTQYF. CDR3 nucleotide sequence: TGTGCCACCAGTGACCCGGCTCTACCTAGCGGGGGAGGGGATACGCAGTATTTT.

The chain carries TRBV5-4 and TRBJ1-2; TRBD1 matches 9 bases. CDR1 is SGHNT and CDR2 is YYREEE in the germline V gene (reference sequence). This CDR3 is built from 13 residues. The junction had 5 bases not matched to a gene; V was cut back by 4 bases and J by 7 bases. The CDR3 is CASSQQGALGYTF. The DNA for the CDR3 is TGTGCCAGCAGCCAACAGGGGGCGCTTGGCTACACCTTC.

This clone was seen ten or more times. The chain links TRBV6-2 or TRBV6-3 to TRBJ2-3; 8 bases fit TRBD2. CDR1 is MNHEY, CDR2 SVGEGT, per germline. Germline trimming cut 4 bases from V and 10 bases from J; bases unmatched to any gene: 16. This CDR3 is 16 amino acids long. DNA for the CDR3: TGTGCCAGCAGTTCCGAACATAGCGGGGCCCCGTTTGCGCAGTATTTT. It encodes CASSSEHSGAPFAQYF.

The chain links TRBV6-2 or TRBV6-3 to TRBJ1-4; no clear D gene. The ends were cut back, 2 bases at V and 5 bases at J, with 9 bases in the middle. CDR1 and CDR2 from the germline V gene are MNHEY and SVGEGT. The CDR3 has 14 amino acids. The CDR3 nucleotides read TGTGCCAGCAGTTACGGAGACGGGAATGAAAAACTGTTTTTT. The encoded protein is CASSYGDGNEKLFF.